This TCR beta chain was recovered during a study of T cell repertoires in cytomegalovirus infection. Study in general: From public TCR beta signatures came an indication of both CMV infection and matching HLA type. Study observations and caveats: There were HLA-C-restricted CMV-specific TCR beta clonotypes dominating the ex vivo response.

CDR1 is DFQATT, CDR2 SNEGSKA, per germline (reference sequence). The V segment lost 7 bases and the J segment 5 bases; nucleotides outside the gene matches: 20. The CDR3 is made up of 18 amino acids. A remark on this clonotype: Its matching antigen is unknown.

One entry per CDR3 protein, called by TCRdb with MiXCR from the reads. The repertoire consists of approximately 110,000 distinct CDR3 sequences, with 30% occurring once and the leading ten covering roughly two fifths. The sequence derives from a human donor in good health (CMV status not recorded). Some clones in this sample may be carry-over from other donors' samples. Specimen: CD8+ T cells from cultured PBMCs, collected from culture after CMV antigen stimulation. The chain couples TRBV20-1 to TRBJ2-2, with 9 positions matching TRBD1. CDR3 in DNA: TGCAGTGTACACACCGGGACAGGGAAGGGATATGGGACCGGGGAGCTGTTTTTT. It specifies CSVHTGTGKGYGTGELFF.